The present TCR beta chain was sequenced within a study of control samples from healthy donors and cancer patients. Profiling relied on immunoSEQ multiplex PCR, and the TCRdb table lists in-frame clones only, not all of them. Of 150,000 to 200,000 clones in the sample, 91% are singletons; the top ten hold 1.5%. CDR1 and CDR2 from the germline V gene are SGHVS and FNYEAQ. V was clipped by 6 bases and J by 3 bases; unmatched bases: 6. This CDR3 region has 14 residues. The sequence was collected from a woman aged 25 to 39 in good health. Source material: blood. This chain connects TRBV7-6 to TRBJ2-3, with 7 bases fitting TRBD1. This CDR3 reads CASRSTGSTDTQYF. The CDR3 DNA reads TGTGCCAGCAGATCGACAGGGAGTACAGATACGCAGTATTTT.